This TCR beta chain was identified in a study of cytomegalovirus exposure and HLA in healthy donors. This CDR3 is built from 14 residues. Trimming took 6 bases from V and 2 from J, leaving 10 bases between them. Looked up from germline, CDR1 is MNHEY and CDR2 is SMNVEV (reference sequence). PCR involved 60 Vbeta and 13 Jbeta primers. Assay used: immunoSEQ multiplex PCR; TCRdb lists only in-frame clones, some missing. In the table there are fewer than 120,000 clones, over 60% of which are singletons. The receptor's source is a man aged 25-45 years in good health and CMV-seropositive. V and J are TRBV27 and TRBJ2-2; D possibly corresponds to TRBD2 (6 bases). The sequenced material came from PBMCs. The CDR3 is CASRAGLNTGELFF. CDR3 in DNA: TGTGCCAGCAGGGCGGGGCTCAACACCGGGGAGCTGTTTTTT.